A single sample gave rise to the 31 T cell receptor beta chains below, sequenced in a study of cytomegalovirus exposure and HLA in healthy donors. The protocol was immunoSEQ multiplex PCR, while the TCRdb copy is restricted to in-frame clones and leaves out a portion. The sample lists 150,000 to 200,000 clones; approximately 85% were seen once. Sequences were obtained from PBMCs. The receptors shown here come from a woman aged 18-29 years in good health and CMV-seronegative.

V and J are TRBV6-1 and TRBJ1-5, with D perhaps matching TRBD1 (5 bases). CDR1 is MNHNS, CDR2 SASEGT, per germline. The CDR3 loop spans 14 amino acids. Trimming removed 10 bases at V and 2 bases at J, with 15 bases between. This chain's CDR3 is CATSGGYGNQPQHF. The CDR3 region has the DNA TGTGCCACCTCCGGGGGGTATGGCAATCAGCCCCAGCATTTT.

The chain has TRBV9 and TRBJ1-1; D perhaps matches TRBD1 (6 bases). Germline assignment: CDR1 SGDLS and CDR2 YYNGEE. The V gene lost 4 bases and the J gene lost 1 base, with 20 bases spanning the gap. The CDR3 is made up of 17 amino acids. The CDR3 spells CASSLAPSWGPNTEAFF. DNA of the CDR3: TGTGCCAGCAGCCTCGCCCCGTCCTGGGGGCCGAACACTGAAGCTTTCTTT.

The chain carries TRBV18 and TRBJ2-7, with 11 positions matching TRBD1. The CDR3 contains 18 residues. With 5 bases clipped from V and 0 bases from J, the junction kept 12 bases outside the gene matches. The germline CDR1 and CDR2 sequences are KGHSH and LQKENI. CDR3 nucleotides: TGTGCCAGCTCAATCGGACAGGGGGCGCTTAGGGCCTCCTACGAGCAGTACTTC. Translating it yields CASSIGQGALRASYEQYF.

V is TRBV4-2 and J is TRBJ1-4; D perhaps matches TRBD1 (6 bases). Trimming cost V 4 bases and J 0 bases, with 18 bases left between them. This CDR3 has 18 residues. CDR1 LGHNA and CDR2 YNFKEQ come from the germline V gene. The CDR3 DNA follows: TGTGCCAGCAGCCTTCCATCTGGGGGACAAACAACTAATGAAAAACTGTTTTTT. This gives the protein CASSLPSGGQTTNEKLFF.

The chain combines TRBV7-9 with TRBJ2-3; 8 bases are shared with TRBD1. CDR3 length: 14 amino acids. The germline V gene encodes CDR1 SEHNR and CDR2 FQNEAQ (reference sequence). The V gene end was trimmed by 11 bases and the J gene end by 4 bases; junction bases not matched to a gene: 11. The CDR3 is CASPGNRGSDTQYF. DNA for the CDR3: TGTGCCTCGCCCGGGAACAGGGGGTCAGATACGCAGTATTTT.

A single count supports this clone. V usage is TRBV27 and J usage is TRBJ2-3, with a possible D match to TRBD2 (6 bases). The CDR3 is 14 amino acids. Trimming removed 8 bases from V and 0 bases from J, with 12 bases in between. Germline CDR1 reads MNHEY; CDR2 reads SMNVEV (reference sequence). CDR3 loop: CASVGGLSTDTQYF. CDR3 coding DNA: TGTGCCAGCGTTGGGGGACTTAGCACAGATACGCAGTATTTT.

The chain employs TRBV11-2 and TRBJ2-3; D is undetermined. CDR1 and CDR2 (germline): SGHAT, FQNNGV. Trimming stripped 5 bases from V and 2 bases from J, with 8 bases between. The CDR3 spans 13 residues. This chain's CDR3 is CASSISFTDTQYF. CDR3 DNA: TGTGCCAGCAGCATATCGTTCACAGATACGCAGTATTTT.

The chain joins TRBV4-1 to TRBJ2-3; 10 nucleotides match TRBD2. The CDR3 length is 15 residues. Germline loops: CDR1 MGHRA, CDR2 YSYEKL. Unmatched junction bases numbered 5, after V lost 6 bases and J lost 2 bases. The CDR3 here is CASSRTSGDTDTQYF. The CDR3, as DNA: TGCGCCAGCAGTCGAACTAGCGGGGACACAGATACGCAGTATTTT.

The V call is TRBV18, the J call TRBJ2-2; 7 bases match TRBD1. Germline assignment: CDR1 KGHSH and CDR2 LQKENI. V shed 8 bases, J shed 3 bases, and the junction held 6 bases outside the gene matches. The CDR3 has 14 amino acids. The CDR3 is CASTRQGDTGELFF. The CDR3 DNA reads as TGTGCCAGCACCCGACAGGGAGACACCGGGGAGCTGTTTTTT.

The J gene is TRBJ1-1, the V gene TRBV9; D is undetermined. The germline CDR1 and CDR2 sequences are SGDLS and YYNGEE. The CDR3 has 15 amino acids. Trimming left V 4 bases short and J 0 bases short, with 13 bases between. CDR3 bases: TGTGCCAGCAGCCCACAGACATCTATGAACACTGAAGCTTTCTTT. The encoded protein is CASSPQTSMNTEAFF.

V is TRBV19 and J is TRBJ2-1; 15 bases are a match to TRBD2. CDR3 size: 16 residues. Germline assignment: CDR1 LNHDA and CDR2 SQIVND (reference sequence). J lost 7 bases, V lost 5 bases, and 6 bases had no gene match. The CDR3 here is CASSSRTSGRVNEQFF. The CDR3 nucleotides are TGTGCCAGTAGTTCCCGGACTAGCGGGAGGGTGAATGAGCAGTTCTTC.

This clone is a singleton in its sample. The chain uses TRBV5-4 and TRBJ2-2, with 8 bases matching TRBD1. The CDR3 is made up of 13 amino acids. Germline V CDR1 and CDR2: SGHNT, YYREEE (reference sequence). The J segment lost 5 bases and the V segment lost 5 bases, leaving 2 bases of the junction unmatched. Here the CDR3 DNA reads TGTGCCAGCAGACGGGACAGGACCGGGGAGCTGTTTTTT. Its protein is CASRRDRTGELFF.

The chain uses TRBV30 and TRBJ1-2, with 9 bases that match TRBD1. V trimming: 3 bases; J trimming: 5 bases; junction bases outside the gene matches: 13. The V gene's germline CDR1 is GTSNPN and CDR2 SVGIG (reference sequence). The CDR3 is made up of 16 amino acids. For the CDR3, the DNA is TGTGCCTGGAGCGCCGGGACAGGGTCTGTTGGATATGGCTACACCTTC. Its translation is CAWSAGTGSVGYGYTF.

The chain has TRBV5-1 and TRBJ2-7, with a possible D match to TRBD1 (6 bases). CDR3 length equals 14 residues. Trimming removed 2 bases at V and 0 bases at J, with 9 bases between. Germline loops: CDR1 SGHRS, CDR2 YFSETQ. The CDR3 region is CASSFDRTSYEQYF. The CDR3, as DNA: TGCGCCAGCAGCTTCGACAGGACCTCCTACGAGCAGTACTTC.

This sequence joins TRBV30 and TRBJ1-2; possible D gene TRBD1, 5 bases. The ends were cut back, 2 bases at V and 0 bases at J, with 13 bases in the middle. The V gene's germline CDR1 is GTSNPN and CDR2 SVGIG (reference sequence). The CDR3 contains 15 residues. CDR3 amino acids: CAWSTRTSANYGYTF. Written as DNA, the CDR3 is TGTGCCTGGAGTACCCGGACATCCGCTAACTATGGCTACACCTTC.

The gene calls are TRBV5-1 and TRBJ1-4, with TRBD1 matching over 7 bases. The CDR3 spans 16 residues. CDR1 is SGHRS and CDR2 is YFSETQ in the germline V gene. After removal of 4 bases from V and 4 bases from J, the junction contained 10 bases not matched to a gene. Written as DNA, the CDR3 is TGCGCCAGCAGCCCGTCACCGGGACAGAATAATGAAAAACTGTTTTTT. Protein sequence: CASSPSPGQNNEKLFF. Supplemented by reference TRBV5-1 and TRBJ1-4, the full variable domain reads KAGVTQTPRYLIKTRGQQVTLSCSPISGHRSVSWYQQTPGQGLQFLFEYFSETQRNKGNFPGRFSGRQFSNSRSEMNVSTLELGDSALYLCASSPSPGQNNEKLFFGSGTQLSVL.

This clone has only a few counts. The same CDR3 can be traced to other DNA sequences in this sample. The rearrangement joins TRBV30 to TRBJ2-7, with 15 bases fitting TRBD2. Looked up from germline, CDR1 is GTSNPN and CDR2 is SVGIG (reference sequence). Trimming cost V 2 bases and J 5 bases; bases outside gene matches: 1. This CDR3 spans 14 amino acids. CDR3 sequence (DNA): TGTGCCTGGAGTCGGACTAGCGGGAGGGACGAGCAGTACTTC. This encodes CAWSRTSGRDEQYF.

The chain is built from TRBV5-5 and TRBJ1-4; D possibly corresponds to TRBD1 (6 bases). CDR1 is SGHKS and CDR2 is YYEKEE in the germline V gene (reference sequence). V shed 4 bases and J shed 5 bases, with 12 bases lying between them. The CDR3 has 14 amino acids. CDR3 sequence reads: CASSRRTVNEKLFF. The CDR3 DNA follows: TGTGCCAGCAGCAGACGGACAGTAAATGAAAAACTGTTTTTT.

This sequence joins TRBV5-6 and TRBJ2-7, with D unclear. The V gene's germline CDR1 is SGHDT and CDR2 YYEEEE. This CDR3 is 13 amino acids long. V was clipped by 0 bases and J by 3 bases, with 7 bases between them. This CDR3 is CASSLEEHYEQYF. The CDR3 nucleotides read TGTGCCAGCAGCTTGGAGGAGCACTACGAGCAGTACTTC.

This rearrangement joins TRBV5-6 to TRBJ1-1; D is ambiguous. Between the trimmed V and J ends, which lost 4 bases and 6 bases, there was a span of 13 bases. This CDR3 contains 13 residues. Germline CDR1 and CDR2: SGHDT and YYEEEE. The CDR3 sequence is CASSPFPGSEAFF. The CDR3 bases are TGTGCCAGCAGCCCCTTTCCGGGTTCTGAAGCTTTCTTT. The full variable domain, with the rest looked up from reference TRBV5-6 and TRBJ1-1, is DAGVTQSPTHLIKTRGQQVTLRCSPKSGHDTVSWYQQALGQGPQFIFQYYEEEERQRGNFPDRFSGHQFPNYSSELNVNALLLGDSALYLCASSPFPGSEAFFGQGTRLTVV.

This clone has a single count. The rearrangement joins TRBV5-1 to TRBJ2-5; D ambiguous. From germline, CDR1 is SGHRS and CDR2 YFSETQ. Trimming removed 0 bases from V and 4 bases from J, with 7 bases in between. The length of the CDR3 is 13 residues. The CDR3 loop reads CASSLEVAETQYF. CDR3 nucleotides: TGCGCCAGCAGCTTGGAAGTGGCAGAGACCCAGTACTTC. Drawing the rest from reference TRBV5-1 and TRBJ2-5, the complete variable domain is KAGVTQTPRYLIKTRGQQVTLSCSPISGHRSVSWYQQTPGQGLQFLFEYFSETQRNKGNFPGRFSGRQFSNSRSEMNVSTLELGDSALYLCASSLEVAETQYFGPGTRLLVL.

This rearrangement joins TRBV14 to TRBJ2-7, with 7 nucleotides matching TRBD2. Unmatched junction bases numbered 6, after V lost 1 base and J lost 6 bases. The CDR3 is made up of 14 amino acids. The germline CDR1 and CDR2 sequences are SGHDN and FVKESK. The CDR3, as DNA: TGTGCCAGCAGCCAAGGGGGAGGGCTACTCGAGCAGTACTTC. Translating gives CASSQGGGLLEQYF.

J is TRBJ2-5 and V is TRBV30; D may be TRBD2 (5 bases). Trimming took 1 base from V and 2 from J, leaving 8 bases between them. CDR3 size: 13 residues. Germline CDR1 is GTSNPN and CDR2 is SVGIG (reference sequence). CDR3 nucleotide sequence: TGTGCCTGGAGTGGGGGAGAACAAGAGACCCAGTACTTC. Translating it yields CAWSGGEQETQYF.

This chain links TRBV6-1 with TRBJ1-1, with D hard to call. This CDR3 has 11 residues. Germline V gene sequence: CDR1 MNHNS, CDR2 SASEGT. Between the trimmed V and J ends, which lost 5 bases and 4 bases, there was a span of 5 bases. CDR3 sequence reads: CASSYSTEAFF. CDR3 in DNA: TGTGCCAGCAGTTACAGCACTGAAGCTTTCTTT.

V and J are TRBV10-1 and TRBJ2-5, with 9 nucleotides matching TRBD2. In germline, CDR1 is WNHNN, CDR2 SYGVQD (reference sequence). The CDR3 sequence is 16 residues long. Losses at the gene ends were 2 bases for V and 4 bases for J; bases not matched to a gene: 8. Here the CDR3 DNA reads TGCGCCAGCAGTGAGAGGCTAGCGGGAAGTGCAGAGACCCAGTACTTC. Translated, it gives CASSERLAGSAETQYF.

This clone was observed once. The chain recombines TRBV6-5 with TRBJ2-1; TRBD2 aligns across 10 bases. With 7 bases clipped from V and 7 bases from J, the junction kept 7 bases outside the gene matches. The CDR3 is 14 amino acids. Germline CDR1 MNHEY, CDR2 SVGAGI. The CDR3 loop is CASTIAGGDNEQFF. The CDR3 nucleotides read TGTGCCAGCACTATAGCGGGGGGAGATAATGAGCAGTTCTTC.

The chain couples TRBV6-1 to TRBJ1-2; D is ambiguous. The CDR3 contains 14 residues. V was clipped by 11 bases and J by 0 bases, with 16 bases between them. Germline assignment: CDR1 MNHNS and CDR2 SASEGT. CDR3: CACDKARTNYGYTF. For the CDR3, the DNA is TGTGCCTGCGACAAAGCACGGACTAACTATGGCTACACCTTC.

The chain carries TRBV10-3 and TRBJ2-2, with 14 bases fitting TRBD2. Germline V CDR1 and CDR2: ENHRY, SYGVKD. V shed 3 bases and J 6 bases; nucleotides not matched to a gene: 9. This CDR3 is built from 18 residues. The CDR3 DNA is TGTGCCATCAGTGACCCCCGAGGACTAGCGGGGGGATCCGGGGAGCTGTTTTTT. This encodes CAISDPRGLAGGSGELFF.

CDR3: CASSDGDRGLFVGELFF. Here the CDR3 DNA reads TGTGCCAGCAGTGACGGGGACAGGGGGCTTTTCGTCGGGGAGCTGTTTTTT. The chain combines TRBV25-1 with TRBJ2-2, with 12 bases aligning to TRBD1. Trimming cost V 3 bases and J 7 bases; bases outside gene matches: 9. This CDR3 has 17 residues. Germline V gene sequence: CDR1 MGHDK, CDR2 SYGVNS.

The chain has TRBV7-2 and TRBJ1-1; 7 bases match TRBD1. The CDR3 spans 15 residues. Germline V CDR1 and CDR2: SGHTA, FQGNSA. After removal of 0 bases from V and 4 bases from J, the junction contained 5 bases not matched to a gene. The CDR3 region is CASSLAPGGTTEAFF. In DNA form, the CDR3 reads TGTGCCAGCAGCTTAGCCCCAGGGGGGACCACTGAAGCTTTCTTT.

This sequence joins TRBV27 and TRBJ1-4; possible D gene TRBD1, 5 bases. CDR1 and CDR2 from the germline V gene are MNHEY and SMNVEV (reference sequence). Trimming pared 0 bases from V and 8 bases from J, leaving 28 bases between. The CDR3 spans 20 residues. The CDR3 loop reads CASSLSNKGRAGSQIEKLFF. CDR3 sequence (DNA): TGTGCCAGCAGTTTATCGAATAAGGGAAGGGCAGGGTCGCAGATCGAAAAACTGTTTTTT.